One and the same sample provided the 10 T cell receptor beta chains below, sequenced in a study of a mutant IDH1 vaccine in newly diagnosed glioma. For these receptors, no antigen is known. TCRdb's copy holds only in-frame clones and misses some; the assay was immunoSEQ multiplex PCR. The sample contains approximately 58,000 clones, over 80% of which appear only once. Time point: week 47, end of study. Vaccination used 300 ug of mutant IDH1 20-mer peptide per dose, with topical imiquimod. This specimen consisted of PBMCs, obtained from a glioma patient whose treatment included an IDH1 peptide vaccine. All receptors come from a man younger than 45 with glioma.

This clone has a single count. The chain joins TRBV5-6 to TRBJ1-3; no reliable D call. The CDR3 covers 11 residues. The V end was cut by 0 bases, the J end by 16 bases, with 11 bases between. Germline CDR1 is SGHDT and CDR2 is YYEEEE. CDR3 sequence reads: CASSLGPLHYF. The CDR3 DNA sequence: TGTGCCAGCAGCTTGGGGCCCCTTCACTATTTT.

A single count supports this clone. The chain couples TRBV4-2 to TRBJ2-1; TRBD2 matches at 11 bases. V trimming: 5 bases; J trimming: 8 bases; junction bases outside the gene matches: 11. Germline V gene data show CDR1 as LGHNA and CDR2 as YNFKEQ. This CDR3 is 16 amino acids long. CDR3 region: CASSTLAGGPLDEQFF. CDR3 nucleotides: TGTGCCAGCAGCACCTTAGCGGGGGGGCCCCTAGATGAGCAGTTCTTC.

This clone showed up just once. The rearrangement joins TRBV6-5 to TRBJ2-2; D is uncertain. Germline CDR1 reads MNHEY; CDR2 reads SVGAGI. The V end lost 2 bases, the J end lost 1 base, and 5 bases lay between the germline ends. This CDR3 region has 14 residues. The CDR3 region is CASSYGMNTGELFF. The CDR3 coding sequence is TGTGCCAGCAGTTACGGGATGAACACCGGGGAGCTGTTTTTT.

The V call is TRBV6-4, the J call TRBJ2-3; the match to TRBD1 covers 9 bases. The CDR3 covers 15 residues. CDR1 is MRHNA, CDR2 SNTAGT, per germline. Unmatched junction bases numbered 7, after V lost 6 bases and J lost 3 bases. The CDR3 DNA sequence: TGTGCCAGCAGGCTACAGGGGGCCGGGACAGATACGCAGTATTTT. This gives the protein CASRLQGAGTDTQYF.

The chain carries TRBV11-2 and TRBJ2-5, with a tentative D call TRBD2 (6 bases). V was shortened by 4 bases and J by 4 bases, with 13 bases between the two germline ends. There are 14 residues in the CDR3. Germline V lookup: CDR1 SGHAT, CDR2 FQNNGV. In nucleotides, the CDR3 is TGTGCCAGCAGCTCCTGGAGGGAGCGAGAGACCCAGTACTTC. This sequence encodes CASSSWRERETQYF.

This clone appeared a few times. This chain connects TRBV7-9 to TRBJ1-1, with unresolved D. The CDR3 length is 13 residues. Looked up from germline, CDR1 is SEHNR and CDR2 is FQNEAQ (reference sequence). Trimming removed 3 bases from V and 2 bases from J, with 7 bases in between. CDR3 region: CASSFGSNTEAFF. The DNA of the CDR3 is TGTGCCAGCAGCTTCGGGTCTAACACTGAAGCTTTCTTT.

The chain couples TRBV5-6 to TRBJ1-2, with D possibly TRBD1 on 5 matching bases. There are 14 residues in the CDR3. Trimming left V 0 bases short and J 2 bases short, with 8 bases between. Germline V gives CDR1 SGHDT, CDR2 YYEEEE. The chain's CDR3 is CASSLARANYGYTF. The DNA for the CDR3 is TGTGCCAGCAGCTTGGCCAGGGCGAACTATGGCTACACCTTC.

The genes are TRBV6-5 and TRBJ1-1, with 7 positions matching TRBD1. Germline lookup yields CDR1 MNHEY and CDR2 SVGAGI. This CDR3 spans 15 amino acids. The junction had 5 bases not matched to a gene; V was cut back by 3 bases and J by 1 base. The CDR3 spells CASSYFGTENTEAFF. DNA for the CDR3: TGTGCCAGCAGTTATTTCGGGACAGAGAACACTGAAGCTTTCTTT.

This clone was observed once. The V and J genes are TRBV4-1 and TRBJ1-3; TRBD1 is a possible D gene (5 bases). Per the germline V gene, CDR1 is MGHRA and CDR2 is YSYEKL. This CDR3 is 15 amino acids long. V was cut by 3 bases and J by 7 bases, with 16 bases left in between. The CDR3 DNA is TGCGCCAGCAGCCAGTCACAGGTGGGACGGAACACCATATATTTT. Its translation is CASSQSQVGRNTIYF.

A few counts support this clone. V is TRBV28 and J is TRBJ2-3, with 11 bases lining up with TRBD2. V was clipped by 4 bases and J by 3 bases; unmatched bases: 9. The germline V gene has CDR1 MDHEN and CDR2 SYDVKM. The CDR3 contains 17 residues. The CDR3 DNA is TGTGCCAGCAGTTCCCCGGGTAGCGGGGGGGCAACAGATACGCAGTATTTT. This encodes CASSSPGSGGATDTQYF.